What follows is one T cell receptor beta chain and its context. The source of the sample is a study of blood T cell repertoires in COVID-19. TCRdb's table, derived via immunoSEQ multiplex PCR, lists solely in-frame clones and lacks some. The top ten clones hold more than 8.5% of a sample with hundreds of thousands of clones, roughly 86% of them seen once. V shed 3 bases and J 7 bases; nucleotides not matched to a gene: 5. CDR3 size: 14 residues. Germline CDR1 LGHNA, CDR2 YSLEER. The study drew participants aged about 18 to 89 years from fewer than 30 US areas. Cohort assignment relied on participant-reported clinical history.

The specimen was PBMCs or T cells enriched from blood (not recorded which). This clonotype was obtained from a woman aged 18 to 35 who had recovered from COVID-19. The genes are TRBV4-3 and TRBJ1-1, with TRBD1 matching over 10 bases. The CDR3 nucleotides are TGCGCCAGCAGCCACGGACAGGGGGACAGTGAAGCTTTCTTT. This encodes CASSHGQGDSEAFF.